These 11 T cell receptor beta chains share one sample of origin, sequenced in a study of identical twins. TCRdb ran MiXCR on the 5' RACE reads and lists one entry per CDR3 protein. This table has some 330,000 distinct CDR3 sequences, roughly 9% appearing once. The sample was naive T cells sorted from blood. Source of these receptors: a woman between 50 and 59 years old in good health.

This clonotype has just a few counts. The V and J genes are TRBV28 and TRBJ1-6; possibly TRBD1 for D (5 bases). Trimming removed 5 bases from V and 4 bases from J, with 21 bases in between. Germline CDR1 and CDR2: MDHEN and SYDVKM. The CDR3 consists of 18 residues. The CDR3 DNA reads TGTGCCAGCAGTCCCTACCGGGGGACTCGCTCTTATAATTCACCCCTCCACTTT. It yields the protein CASSPYRGTRSYNSPLHF.

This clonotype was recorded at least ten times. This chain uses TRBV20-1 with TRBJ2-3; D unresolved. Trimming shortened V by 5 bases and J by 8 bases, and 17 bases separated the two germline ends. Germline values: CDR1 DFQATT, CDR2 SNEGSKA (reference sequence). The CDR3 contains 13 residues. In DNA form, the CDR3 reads TGCAGTGCTCCATCCCCGGCCCGCGTTACGCAGTATTTT. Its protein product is CSAPSPARVTQYF.

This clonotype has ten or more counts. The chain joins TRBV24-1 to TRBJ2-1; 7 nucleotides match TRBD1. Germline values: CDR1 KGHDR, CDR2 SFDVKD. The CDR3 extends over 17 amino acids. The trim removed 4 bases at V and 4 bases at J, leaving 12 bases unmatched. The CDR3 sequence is CATSDTTGTVNYNEQFF. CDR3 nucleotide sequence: TGTGCCACCAGTGACACAACCGGGACAGTGAATTACAATGAGCAGTTCTTC.

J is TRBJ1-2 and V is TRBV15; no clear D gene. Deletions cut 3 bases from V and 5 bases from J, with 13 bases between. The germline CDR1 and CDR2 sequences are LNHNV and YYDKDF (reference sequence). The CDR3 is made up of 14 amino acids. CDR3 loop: CATSRGGPMYGYTF. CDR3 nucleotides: TGTGCCACCAGCAGGGGAGGACCGATGTATGGCTACACCTTC.

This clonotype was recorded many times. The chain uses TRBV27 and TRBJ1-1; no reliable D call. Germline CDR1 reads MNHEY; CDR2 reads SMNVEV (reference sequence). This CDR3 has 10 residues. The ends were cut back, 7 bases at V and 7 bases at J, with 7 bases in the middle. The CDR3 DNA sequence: TGTGCCAGCATCGGATTTGAAGCTTTCTTT. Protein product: CASIGFEAFF.

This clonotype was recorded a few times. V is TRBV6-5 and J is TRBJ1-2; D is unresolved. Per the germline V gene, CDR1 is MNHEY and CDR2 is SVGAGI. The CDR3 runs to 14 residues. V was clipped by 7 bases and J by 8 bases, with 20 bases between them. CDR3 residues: CASTMPGRPEGYTF. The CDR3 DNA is TGTGCCAGCACAATGCCGGGGAGGCCGGAGGGCTACACCTTC.

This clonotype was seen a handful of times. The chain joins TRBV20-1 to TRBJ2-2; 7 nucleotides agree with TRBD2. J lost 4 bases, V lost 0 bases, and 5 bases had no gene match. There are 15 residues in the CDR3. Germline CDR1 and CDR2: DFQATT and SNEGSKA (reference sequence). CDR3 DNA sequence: TGCAGTGCTAGAGATCGCGGGAGAGGCACCGGGGAGCTGTTTTTT. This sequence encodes CSARDRGRGTGELFF.

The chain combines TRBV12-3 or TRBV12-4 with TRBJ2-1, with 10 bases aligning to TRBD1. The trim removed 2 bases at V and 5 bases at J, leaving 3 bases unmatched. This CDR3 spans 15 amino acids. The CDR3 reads CASSLWDRGNNEQFF. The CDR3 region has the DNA TGTGCCAGCAGTTTATGGGACAGGGGAAACAATGAGCAGTTCTTC.

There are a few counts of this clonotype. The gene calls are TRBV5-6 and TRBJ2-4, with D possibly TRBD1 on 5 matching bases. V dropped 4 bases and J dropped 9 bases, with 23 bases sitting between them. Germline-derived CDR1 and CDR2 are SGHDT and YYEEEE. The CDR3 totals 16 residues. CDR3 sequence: CASSRRSGPVVVIQYF. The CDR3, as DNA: TGTGCCAGCAGCAGGCGTTCAGGGCCGGTGGTCGTCATTCAGTACTTC.

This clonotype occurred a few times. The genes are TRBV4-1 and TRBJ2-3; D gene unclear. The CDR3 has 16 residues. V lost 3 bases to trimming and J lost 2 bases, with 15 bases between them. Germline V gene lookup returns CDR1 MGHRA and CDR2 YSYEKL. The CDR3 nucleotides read TGCGCCAGCAGCCAGGGCTTGGTCCGAACCACAGATACGCAGTATTTT. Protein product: CASSQGLVRTTDTQYF.

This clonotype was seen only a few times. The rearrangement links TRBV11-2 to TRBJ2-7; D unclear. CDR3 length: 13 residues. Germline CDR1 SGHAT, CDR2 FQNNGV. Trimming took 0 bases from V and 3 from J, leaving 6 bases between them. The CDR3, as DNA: TGTGCCAGCAGCTTAGACGGAGACTACGAGCAGTACGTC. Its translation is CASSLDGDYEQYV.